This T cell receptor beta chain was sequenced in a study of cytotoxic CD8 clonotypes in ibrutinib-treated CLL. Broader study findings: Lymph node repertoires were not studied, and sampling times were unmatched.

A remark on this clone: Its antigen is undetermined.

Approximately 1.9 micrograms of genomic DNA came from cryopreserved PBMCs for TCR beta libraries. Assay: immunoSEQ multiplex PCR; the TCRdb copy retains only in-frame clones and omits some. The profile shows tens of thousands of clones, approximately 57% of them singletons. The CDR3 is made up of 14 amino acids. Per the germline V gene, CDR1 is SNHLY and CDR2 is FYNNEI. Trimming at V came to 4 bases and at J to 0 bases, leaving 2 bases not matched to a gene. Sequencing was performed on PBMCs, taken after 12 months of ibrutinib treatment. The sequence derives from a human donor with chronic lymphocytic leukemia. The chain joins TRBV2 to TRBJ1-2, with TRBD1 matching over 7 bases. CDR3 amino acids: CASSGTGANYGYTF. The CDR3 coding sequence is TGTGCCAGCAGTGGGACAGGCGCTAACTATGGCTACACCTTC. The full variable domain, its missing parts supplied by reference TRBV2 and TRBJ1-2, is EPEVTQTPSHQVTQMGQEVILRCVPISNHLYFYWYRQILGQKVEFLVSFYNNEISEKSEIFDDQFSVERPDGSNFTLKIRSTKLEDSAMYFCASSGTGANYGYTFGSGTRLTVV.